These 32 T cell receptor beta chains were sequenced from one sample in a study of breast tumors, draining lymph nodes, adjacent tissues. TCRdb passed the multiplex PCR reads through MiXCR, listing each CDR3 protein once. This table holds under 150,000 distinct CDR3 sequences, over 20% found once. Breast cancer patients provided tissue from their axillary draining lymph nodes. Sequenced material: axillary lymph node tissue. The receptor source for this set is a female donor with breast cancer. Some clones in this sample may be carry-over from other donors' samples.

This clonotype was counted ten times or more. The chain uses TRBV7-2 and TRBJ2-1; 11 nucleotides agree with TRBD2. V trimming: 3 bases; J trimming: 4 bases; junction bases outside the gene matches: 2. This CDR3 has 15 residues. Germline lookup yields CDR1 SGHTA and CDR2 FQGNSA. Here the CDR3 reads CASSFSGGVYNEQFF. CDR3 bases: TGTGCCAGCAGCTTTAGCGGGGGGGTTTACAATGAGCAGTTCTTC.

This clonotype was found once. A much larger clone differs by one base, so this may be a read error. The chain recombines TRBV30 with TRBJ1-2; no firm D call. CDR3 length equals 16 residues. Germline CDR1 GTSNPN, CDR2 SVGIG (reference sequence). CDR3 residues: CAWTSLLGDPNYGYPF. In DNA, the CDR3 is TGTGCCTGGACCTCCCTATTGGGAGACCCTAACTATGGCTACCCCTTC.

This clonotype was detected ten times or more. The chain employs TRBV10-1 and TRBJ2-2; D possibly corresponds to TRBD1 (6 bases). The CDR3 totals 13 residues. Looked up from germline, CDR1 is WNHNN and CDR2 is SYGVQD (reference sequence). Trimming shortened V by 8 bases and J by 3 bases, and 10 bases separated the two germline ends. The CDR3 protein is CASGGHYTGELFF. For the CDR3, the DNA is TGCGCCAGCGGGGGACACTACACCGGGGAGCTGTTTTTT.

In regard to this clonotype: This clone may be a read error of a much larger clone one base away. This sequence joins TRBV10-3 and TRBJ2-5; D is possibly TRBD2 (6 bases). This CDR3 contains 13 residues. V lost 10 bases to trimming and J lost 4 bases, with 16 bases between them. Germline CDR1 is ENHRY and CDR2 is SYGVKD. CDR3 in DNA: TGTGCCACCAGCCCGGGACTGCGAGAGACCCAGTACTTC. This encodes CATSPGLRETQYF.

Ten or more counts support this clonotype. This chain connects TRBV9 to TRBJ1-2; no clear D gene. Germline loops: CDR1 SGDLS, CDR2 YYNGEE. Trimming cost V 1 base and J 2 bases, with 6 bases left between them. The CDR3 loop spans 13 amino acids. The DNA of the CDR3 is TGTGCCAGCAGCGTATTACAGAACTATGGCTACACCTTC. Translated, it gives CASSVLQNYGYTF.

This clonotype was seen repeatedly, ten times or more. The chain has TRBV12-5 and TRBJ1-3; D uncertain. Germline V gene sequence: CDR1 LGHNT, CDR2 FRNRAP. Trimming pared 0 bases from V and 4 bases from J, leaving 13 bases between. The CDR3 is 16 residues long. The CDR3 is CASGLVGLGSGNTIYF. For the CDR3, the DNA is TGTGCTAGTGGTTTGGTAGGCCTCGGCTCCGGAAACACCATATATTTT.

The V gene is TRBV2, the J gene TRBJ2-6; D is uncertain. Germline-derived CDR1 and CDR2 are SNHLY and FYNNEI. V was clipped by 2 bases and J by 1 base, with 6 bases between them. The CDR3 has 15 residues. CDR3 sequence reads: CASSESGSGANVLTF. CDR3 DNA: TGTGCCAGCAGTGAATCAGGATCTGGGGCCAACGTCCTGACTTTC.

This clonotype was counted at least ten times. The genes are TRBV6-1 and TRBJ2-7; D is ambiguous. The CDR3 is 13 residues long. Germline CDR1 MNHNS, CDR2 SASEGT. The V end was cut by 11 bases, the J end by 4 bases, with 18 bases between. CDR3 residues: CASAFGISYEQYF. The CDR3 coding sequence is TGTGCCTCTGCTTTCGGCATCTCTTACGAGCAGTACTTC.

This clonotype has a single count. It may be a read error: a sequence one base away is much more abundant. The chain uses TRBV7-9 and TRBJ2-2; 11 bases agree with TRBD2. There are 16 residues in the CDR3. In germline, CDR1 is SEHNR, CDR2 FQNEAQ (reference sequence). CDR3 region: CASSSTSGVNAGELFF. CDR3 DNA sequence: TGTGCCAGCAGCTCGACTAGCGGGGTGAACGCCGGGGAGCTGTTTTTT.

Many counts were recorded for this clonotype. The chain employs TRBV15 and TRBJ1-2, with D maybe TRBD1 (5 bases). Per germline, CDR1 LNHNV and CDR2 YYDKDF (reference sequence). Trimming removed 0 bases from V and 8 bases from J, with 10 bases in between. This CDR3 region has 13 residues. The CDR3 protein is CATSRDPGDGYTF. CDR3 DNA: TGTGCCACCAGCAGAGATCCTGGGGACGGCTACACCTTC.

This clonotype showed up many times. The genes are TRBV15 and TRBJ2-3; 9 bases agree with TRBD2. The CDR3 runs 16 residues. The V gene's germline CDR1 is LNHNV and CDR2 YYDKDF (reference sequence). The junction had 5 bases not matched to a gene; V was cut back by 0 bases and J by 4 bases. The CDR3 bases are TGTGCCACCAGCAGAGATCGAGCGGGAGGTTCAGATACGCAGTATTTT. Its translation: CATSRDRAGGSDTQYF.

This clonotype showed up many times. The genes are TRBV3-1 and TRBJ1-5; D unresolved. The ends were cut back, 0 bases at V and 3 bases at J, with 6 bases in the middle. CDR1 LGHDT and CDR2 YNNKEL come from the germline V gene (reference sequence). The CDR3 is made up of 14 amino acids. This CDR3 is CASSQEANNQPQHF. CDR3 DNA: TGTGCCAGCAGCCAAGAAGCCAACAATCAGCCCCAGCATTTT.

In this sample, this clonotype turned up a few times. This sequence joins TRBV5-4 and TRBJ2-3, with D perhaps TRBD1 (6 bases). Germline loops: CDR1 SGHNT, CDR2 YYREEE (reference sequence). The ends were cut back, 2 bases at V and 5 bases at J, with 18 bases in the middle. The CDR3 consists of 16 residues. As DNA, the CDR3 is TGTGCCAGCAGCTTCGCCCCCCAGGGGCTCGGAGATACGCAGTATTTT. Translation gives CASSFAPQGLGDTQYF.

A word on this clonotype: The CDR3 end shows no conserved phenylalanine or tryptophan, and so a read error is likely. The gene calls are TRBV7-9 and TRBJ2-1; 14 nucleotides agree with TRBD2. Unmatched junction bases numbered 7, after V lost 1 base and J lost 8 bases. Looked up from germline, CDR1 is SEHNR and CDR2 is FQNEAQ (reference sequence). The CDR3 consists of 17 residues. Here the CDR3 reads CASSLGGTSGGVYEQFS. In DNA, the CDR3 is TGTGCCAGCAGCTTAGGTGGGACTAGCGGGGGTGTTTATGAGCAGTTCTCC.

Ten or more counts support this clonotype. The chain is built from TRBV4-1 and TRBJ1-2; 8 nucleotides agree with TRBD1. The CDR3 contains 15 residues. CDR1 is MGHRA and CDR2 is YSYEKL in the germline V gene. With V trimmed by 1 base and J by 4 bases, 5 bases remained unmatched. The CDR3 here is CASSQVTGDTYGYTF. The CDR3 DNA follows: TGCGCCAGCAGCCAAGTGACAGGGGATACCTATGGCTACACCTTC.

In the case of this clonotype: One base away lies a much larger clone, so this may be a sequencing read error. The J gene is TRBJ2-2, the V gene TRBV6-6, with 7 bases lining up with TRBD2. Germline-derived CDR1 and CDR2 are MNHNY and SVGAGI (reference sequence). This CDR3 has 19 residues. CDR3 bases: TGTACCAGCAGTCCACGAATCTTTGCGGGAGATGGGAACACCGGGGAGCTGTTTTTT. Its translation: CTSSPRIFAGDGNTGELFF.

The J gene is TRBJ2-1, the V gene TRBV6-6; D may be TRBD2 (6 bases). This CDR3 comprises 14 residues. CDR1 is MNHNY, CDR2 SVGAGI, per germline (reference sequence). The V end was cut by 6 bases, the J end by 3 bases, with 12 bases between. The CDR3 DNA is TGTGCCAGCAGGGGGGGAGGCATCTACAATGAGCAGTTCTTC. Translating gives CASRGGGIYNEQFF.

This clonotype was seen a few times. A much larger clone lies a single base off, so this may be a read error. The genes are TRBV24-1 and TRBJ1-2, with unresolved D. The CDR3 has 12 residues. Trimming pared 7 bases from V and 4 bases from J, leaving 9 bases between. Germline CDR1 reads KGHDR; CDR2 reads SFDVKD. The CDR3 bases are TGTGCCACCAGCGTAGCGAGCTATGGCTACACCTTC. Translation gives CATSVASYGYTF.

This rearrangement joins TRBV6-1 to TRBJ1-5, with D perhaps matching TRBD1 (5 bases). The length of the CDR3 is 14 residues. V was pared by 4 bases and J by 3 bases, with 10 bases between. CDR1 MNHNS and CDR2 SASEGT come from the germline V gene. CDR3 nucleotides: TGTGCCAGCAGTGTATCCAGGGACAATCAGCCCCAGCATTTT. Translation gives CASSVSRDNQPQHF.

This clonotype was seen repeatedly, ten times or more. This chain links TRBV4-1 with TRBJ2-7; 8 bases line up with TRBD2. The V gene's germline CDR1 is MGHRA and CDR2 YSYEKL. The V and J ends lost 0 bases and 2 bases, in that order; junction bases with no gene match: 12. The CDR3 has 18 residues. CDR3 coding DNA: TGCGCCAGCAGCCAAGATTATGCGTTAACTAGCGGAGCCTACGAGCAGTACTTC. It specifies CASSQDYALTSGAYEQYF.

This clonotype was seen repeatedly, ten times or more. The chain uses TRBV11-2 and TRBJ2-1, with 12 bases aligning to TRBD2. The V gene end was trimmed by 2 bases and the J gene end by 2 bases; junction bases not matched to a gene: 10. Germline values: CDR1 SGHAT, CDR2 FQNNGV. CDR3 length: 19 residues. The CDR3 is CASSLRTSGTKGAYNEQFF. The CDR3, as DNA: TGTGCCAGCAGCTTAAGGACTAGCGGGACGAAAGGGGCCTACAATGAGCAGTTCTTC.

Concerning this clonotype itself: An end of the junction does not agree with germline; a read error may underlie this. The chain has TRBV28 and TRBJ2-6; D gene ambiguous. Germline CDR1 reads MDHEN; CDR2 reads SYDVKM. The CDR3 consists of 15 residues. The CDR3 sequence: CASKGGGSGVNVLTF. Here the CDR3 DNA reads TGTGCCAGCAAGGGCGGCGGCTCTGGGGTCAACGTCCTGACTTTC. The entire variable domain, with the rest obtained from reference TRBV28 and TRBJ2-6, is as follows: DVKVTQSSRYLVKRTGEKVFLECVQDMDHENMFWYRQDPGLGLRLIYFSYDVKMKEKGDIPEGYSVSREKKERFSLILESASTNQTSMYLCASKGGGSGVNVLTFGAGSRLTVL.

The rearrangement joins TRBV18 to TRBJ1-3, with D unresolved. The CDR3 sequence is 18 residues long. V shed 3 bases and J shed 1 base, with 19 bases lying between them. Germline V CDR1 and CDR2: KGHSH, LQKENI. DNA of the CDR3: TGTGCCAGCTCACCGATAGGCGGGCGCCTTGGGTCTGGAAACACCATATATTTT. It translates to CASSPIGGRLGSGNTIYF. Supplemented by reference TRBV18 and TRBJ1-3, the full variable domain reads NAGVMQNPRHLVRRRGQEARLRCSPMKGHSHVYWYRQLPEEGLKFMVYLQKENIIDESGMPKERFSAEFPKEGPSILRIQQVVRGDSAAYFCASSPIGGRLGSGNTIYFGEGSWLTVV.

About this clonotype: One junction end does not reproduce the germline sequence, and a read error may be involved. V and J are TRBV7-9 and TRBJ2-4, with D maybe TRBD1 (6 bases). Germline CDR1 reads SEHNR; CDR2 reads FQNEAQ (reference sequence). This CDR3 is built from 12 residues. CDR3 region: CASSLGSGQGNF. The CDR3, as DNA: TGTGCCAGCAGCTTAGGGTCGGGGCAGGGGAACTTC.

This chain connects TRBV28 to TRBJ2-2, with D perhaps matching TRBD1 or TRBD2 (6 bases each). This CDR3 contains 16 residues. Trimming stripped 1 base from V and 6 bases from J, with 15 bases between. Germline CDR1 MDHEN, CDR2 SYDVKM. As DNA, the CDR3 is TGTGCCAGCAGTTTATTAGGGGGAGGAGGTCCCGGGGAGCTGTTTTTT. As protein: CASSLLGGGGPGELFF.

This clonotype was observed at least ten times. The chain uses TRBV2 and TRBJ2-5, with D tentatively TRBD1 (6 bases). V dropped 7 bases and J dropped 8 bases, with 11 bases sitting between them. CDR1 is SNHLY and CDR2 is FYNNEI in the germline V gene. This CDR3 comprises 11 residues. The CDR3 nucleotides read TGTGCCAGCACCCAGACAGGTACCCAGTACTTC. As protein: CASTQTGTQYF.

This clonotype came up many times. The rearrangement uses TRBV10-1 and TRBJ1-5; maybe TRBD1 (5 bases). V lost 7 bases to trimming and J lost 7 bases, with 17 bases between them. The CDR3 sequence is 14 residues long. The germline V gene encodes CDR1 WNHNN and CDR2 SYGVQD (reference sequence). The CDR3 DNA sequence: TGCGCCAGCAAATCCGGGGGGTGGAAACAGCCCCAGCATTTT. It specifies CASKSGGWKQPQHF.

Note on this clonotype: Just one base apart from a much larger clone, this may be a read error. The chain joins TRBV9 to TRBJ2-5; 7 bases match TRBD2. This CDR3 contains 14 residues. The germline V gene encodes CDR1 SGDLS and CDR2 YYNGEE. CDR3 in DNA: TGTGCCAGCAGCTCAGCTTCGGGGGGAAAGACCCAGTGCTTC. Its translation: CASSSASGGKTQCF. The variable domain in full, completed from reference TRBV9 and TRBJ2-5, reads DSGVTQTPKHLITATGQRVTLRCSPRSGDLSVYWYQQSLDQGLQFLIQYYNGEERAKGNILERFSAQQFPDLHSELNLSSLELGDSALYFCASSSASGGKTQCFGPGTRLLVL.

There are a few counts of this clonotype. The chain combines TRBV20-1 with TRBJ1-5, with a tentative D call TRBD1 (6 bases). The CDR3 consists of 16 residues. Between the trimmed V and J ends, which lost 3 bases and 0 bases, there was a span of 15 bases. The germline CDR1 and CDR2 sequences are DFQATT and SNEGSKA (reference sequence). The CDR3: CSARLSGTYSNQPQHF. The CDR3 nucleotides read TGCAGTGCTAGGTTATCAGGGACATATAGCAATCAGCCCCAGCATTTT.

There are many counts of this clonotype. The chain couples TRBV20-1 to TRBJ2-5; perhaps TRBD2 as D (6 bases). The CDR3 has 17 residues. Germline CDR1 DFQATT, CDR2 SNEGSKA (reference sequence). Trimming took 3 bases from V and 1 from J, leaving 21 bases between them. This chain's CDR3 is CSASPHRASELQETQYF. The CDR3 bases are TGCAGTGCTAGCCCCCATCGGGCTAGCGAGCTCCAAGAGACCCAGTACTTC.

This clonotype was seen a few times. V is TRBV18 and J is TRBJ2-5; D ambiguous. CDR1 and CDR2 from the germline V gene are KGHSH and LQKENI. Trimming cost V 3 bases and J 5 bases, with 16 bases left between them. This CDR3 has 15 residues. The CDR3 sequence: CASSPAVGSRETQYF. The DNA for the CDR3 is TGTGCCAGCTCACCGGCCGTCGGGTCCCGCGAGACCCAGTACTTC.

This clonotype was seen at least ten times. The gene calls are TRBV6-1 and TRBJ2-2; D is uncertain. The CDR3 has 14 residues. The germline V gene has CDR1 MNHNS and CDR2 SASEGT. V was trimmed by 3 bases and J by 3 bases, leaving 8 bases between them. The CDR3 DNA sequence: TGTGCCAGCAGTGACTGGGGATACACCGGGGAGCTGTTTTTT. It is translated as CASSDWGYTGELFF.